This T cell receptor (beta chain) was documented in a study of blood T cell repertoires in COVID-19. In the study overall: In each case, the material was cDNA or gDNA derived from T cells, B-cell-depleted T cells, or PBMCs.

The V gene end was trimmed by 9 bases and the J gene end by 0 bases; junction bases not matched to a gene: 5. The CDR3 length is 13 residues. Germline V gene data show CDR1 as SGHKS and CDR2 as YYEKEE (reference sequence). Per the authors' pipeline: Estimation of nucleated cell counts relied on the amplification of reference gene primers. Some clones are missing from TCRdb's copy, which holds only in-frame ones; the method was immunoSEQ multiplex PCR. V and J calls and clone size follow that table, whereas D and trimming were derived from the DNA. The sample records approximately 330,000 clones, roughly 86% being singletons.

Sequenced: peripheral blood. This chain connects TRBV5-5 to TRBJ1-1; TRBD1 matches at 7 bases. The receptor comes from a man aged 25 to 45 with COVID-19, enrolled during active disease. CDR3 residues: CATRQGMNTEAFF. CDR3 sequence (DNA): TGTGCCACTCGACAGGGAATGAACACTGAAGCTTTCTTT. Based on the CDR3 plus reference TRBV5-5 and TRBJ1-1, the full variable domain is DAGVTQSPTHLIKTRGQQVTLRCSPISGHKSVSWYQQVLGQGPQFIFQYYEKEERGRGNFPDRFSARQFPNYSSELNVNALLLGDSALYLCATRQGMNTEAFFGQGTRLTVV.